Listed below are T cell receptor beta chains from one sample, sequenced in a study of blood T cell repertoires in COVID-19. Sequencing used immunoSEQ multiplex PCR; TCRdb keeps in-frame clones, though not all of them. The table includes under 350,000 clones, 75% to 90% detected once. Sequencing was carried out using peripheral blood. These receptors all stem from a man aged 55-75 years who had recovered from COVID-19. The CDR3 runs from the conserved cysteine through the conserved F or W. The order of the fields is V gene, J gene, clone size, D gene, CDR3 DNA, CDR3 protein. The D gene is left open where the match is weak. Expanded clones get a size class; other rows say once, few or many, or leave the size out.

V: TRBV6-5
J: TRBJ2-2
size: few
D: -
DNA: TGTGCCAGCAGTTACGGATACGGGGGCACCGGGGAGCTGTTTTTT
CDR3: CASSYGYGGTGELFF

V: TRBV28
J: TRBJ1-2
size: -
D: TRBD1
DNA: TGTGCCAGCAGAGGGACAGGGCCCTATGGCTACACCTTC
CDR3: CASRGTGPYGYTF

V: TRBV5-4
J: TRBJ1-1
size: -
D: TRBD1
DNA: TGTGCCAGCAGCTTCCCATTTGGGGACAGGCTTTCGTTGGCTGAAGCTTTCTTT
CDR3: CASSFPFGDRLSLAEAFF

V: TRBV3-1/TRBV3-2
J: TRBJ2-7
size: -
D: TRBD2
DNA: TGTGCCAGCAGCCGGGGACTAGCGGGAACGCGGGAGCAGTACTTC
CDR3: CASSRGLAGTREQYF

V: TRBV10-3
J: TRBJ2-5
size: -
D: TRBD1
DNA: TGTGCCAGTCGACAGGGGGAAGAGACCCAGTACTTC
CDR3: CASRQGEETQYF

V: TRBV28
J: TRBJ2-2
size: -
D: -
DNA: TGTGCCAGCAGCCTTATTCGGGCCGGGGAGCTGTTTTTT
CDR3: CASSLIRAGELFF

V: TRBV27
J: TRBJ2-3
size: once
D: TRBD2
DNA: TGTGCCAGCAGTTTAGAACAGACCCCAGCGGGAAATACGCAGTATTTT
CDR3: CASSLEQTPAGNTQYF

V: TRBV9
J: TRBJ2-7
size: -
D: TRBD1
DNA: TGTGCCAGCAGCAACCGACAGGGTCAGTTGTACGAGCAGTACTTC
CDR3: CASSNRQGQLYEQYF

V: TRBV6-6
J: TRBJ2-7
size: once
D: TRBD1
DNA: TGTGCCAGCAGTCAGAAACCCAGGGGGCGCGTTTCCTACGAGCAGTACTTC
CDR3: CASSQKPRGRVSYEQYF

V: TRBV19
J: TRBJ2-3
size: -
D: -
DNA: TGTGCCAGTAGTATATATACAGGCACAGATACGCAGTATTTT
CDR3: CASSIYTGTDTQYF

V: TRBV6-5
J: TRBJ2-3
size: -
D: -
DNA: TGTGCCAGCAGCGTTGACAGGGATACGCAGTATTTT
CDR3: CASSVDRDTQYF

V: TRBV19
J: TRBJ2-7
size: -
D: -
DNA: TGTGCCAGTAGTATATTGGGGGGAGCCTACGAGCAGTACTTC
CDR3: CASSILGGAYEQYF

V: TRBV5-6
J: TRBJ2-7
size: -
D: -
DNA: TGTGCCAGCAGCTTAGAACGGGCCTACGAGCAGTACTTC
CDR3: CASSLERAYEQYF

V: TRBV18
J: TRBJ2-7
size: -
D: TRBD1
DNA: TGTGCCAGCTCACCACGACAGGGGGGGTACGAGCAGTACTTC
CDR3: CASSPRQGGYEQYF

V: TRBV4-1
J: TRBJ1-6
size: -
D: -
DNA: TGCGCCAGCAGCCAAGACTCAGGGCAGAATTCACCCCTCCACTTT
CDR3: CASSQDSGQNSPLHF

V: TRBV3-1/TRBV3-2
J: TRBJ2-2
size: -
D: TRBD2
DNA: TGTGCCAGCAGCCTTCGGACTAGCGCCGGGGAGCTGTTTTTT
CDR3: CASSLRTSAGELFF

V: TRBV5-1
J: TRBJ1-1
size: -
D: -
DNA: TGCGCCAGTGGGGCCGGCCGACAACAGAACACTGAAGCTTTCTTT
CDR3: CASGAGRQQNTEAFF

V: TRBV7-8
J: TRBJ2-7
size: once
D: TRBD1
DNA: TGTGCCAGCAGCATCCGGGACAGGGGAATGGGACCCTACGAGCAGTACTTC
CDR3: CASSIRDRGMGPYEQYF

V: TRBV6-4
J: TRBJ2-6
size: -
D: -
DNA: TGTGCCAGCAGTTGGGGGGCTGGGGCCAACGTCCTGACTTTC
CDR3: CASSWGAGANVLTF

V: TRBV4-1
J: TRBJ2-5
size: -
D: TRBD1
DNA: TGCGCCAGCAGCCGCGCACCAGGGGGCCCAGAGACCCAGTACTTC
CDR3: CASSRAPGGPETQYF

V: TRBV9
J: TRBJ1-2
size: -
D: TRBD1
DNA: TGTGCCAGCAGGGGGGACAGGGAGGTCTATGGCTACACCTTC
CDR3: CASRGDREVYGYTF

V: TRBV30
J: TRBJ2-1
size: -
D: TRBD2
DNA: TGTGCCTGGAGTGGAGCGGGAGTCAGAAACAATGAGCAGTTCTTC
CDR3: CAWSGAGVRNNEQFF

V: TRBV5-1
J: TRBJ2-1
size: -
D: TRBD2
DNA: TGCGCCAGCAGCGAGACTAGCGGGAGCCACAGGGAGCAGTTCTTC
CDR3: CASSETSGSHREQFF

V: TRBV27
J: TRBJ1-6
size: once
D: -
DNA: TGTGCCAGCAGTTTGAGTGGGAGGGCCTATAATTCACCCCTCCACTTT
CDR3: CASSLSGRAYNSPLHF

V: TRBV15
J: TRBJ2-1
size: -
D: -
DNA: TGTGCCACCATGGACAGAGACTTTTACAATGAGCAGTTCTTC
CDR3: CATMDRDFYNEQFF

V: TRBV5-4
J: TRBJ2-3
size: -
D: -
DNA: TGTGCCAGCACCCAATCCCAGCGGACCACAGATACGCAGTATTTT
CDR3: CASTQSQRTTDTQYF

V: TRBV7-2
J: TRBJ2-7
size: -
D: TRBD1
DNA: TGTGCCAGCAGCTTAAGTGGGACAGGGATCTCCTACGAGCAGTACTTC
CDR3: CASSLSGTGISYEQYF

V: TRBV11-3
J: TRBJ2-1
size: -
D: -
DNA: TGTGCCAGCAGCCAGGGGCCCAGGGCCTCCTACAATGAGCAGTTCTTC
CDR3: CASSQGPRASYNEQFF

V: TRBV3-1/TRBV3-2
J: TRBJ2-7
size: -
D: TRBD1
DNA: TGTGCCAGCAGCACCTCGACAGGGTTCTACGAGCAGTACTTC
CDR3: CASSTSTGFYEQYF

V: TRBV29-1
J: TRBJ1-1
size: -
D: -
DNA: TGCAGCGTTGGAGCCCGAGACACTGAAGCTTTCTTT
CDR3: CSVGARDTEAFF

V: TRBV2
J: TRBJ2-3
size: once
D: TRBD2
DNA: TGTGCCAGCAAGCCGGGACTAGCGGGAGAGGGAACAGATACGCAGTATTTT
CDR3: CASKPGLAGEGTDTQYF

V: TRBV28
J: TRBJ1-2
size: -
D: TRBD1
DNA: TGTGCCAGCACCTTAGAGGGGGCAGGGAGAACTAACTATGGCTACACCTTC
CDR3: CASTLEGAGRTNYGYTF

V: TRBV14
J: TRBJ2-5
size: -
D: -
DNA: TGTGCCAGCAGCCAAGGACTGGTACTCCAAGAGACCCAGTACTTC
CDR3: CASSQGLVLQETQYF

V: TRBV5-1
J: TRBJ2-1
size: -
D: TRBD2
DNA: TGCGCCAGCAGCTATGGACTAGCGGGAGTAAATGAGCAGTTCTTC
CDR3: CASSYGLAGVNEQFF

V: TRBV7-2
J: TRBJ2-3
size: -
D: -
DNA: TGTGCCAGCAGCGGTCTAAATACGCAGTATTTT
CDR3: CASSGLNTQYF

V: TRBV7-9
J: TRBJ2-4
size: -
D: TRBD2
DNA: TGTGCCAGCAGCTCCGGGACTAGCGGGAGTTTGGCCAAAAACATTCAGTACTTC
CDR3: CASSSGTSGSLAKNIQYF

V: TRBV2
J: TRBJ2-5
size: once
D: TRBD2
DNA: TGTGCCAGCAGTGAAGTAGCGGGGGGGGGAGAGACCCAGTACTTC
CDR3: CASSEVAGGGETQYF

V: TRBV27
J: TRBJ1-1
size: once
D: -
DNA: TGTGCCAGCAGTTTATTTGGGGGGGAGAACACTGAAGCTTTCTTT
CDR3: CASSLFGGENTEAFF

V: TRBV7-9
J: TRBJ2-2
size: -
D: -
DNA: TGTGCCAGCAGTCGAACTGGTACACTAAGACGGGAGCTGTTTTTT
CDR3: CASSRTGTLRRELFF

V: TRBV27
J: TRBJ2-3
size: -
D: TRBD2
DNA: TGTGCCAGACGGCGGGGACTAGCAGAAAGCACAGATACGCAGTATTTT
CDR3: CARRRGLAESTDTQYF

V: TRBV7-6
J: TRBJ2-1
size: -
D: TRBD2
DNA: TGTGCCAGCAGCTTGGGCGGGGGGAATGAGCAGTTCTTC
CDR3: CASSLGGGNEQFF

V: TRBV6-1
J: TRBJ1-6
size: -
D: TRBD1
DNA: TGTGCCAGCAGTGAGCCGGGACAGGGCAATTCACCCCTCCACTTT
CDR3: CASSEPGQGNSPLHF

V: TRBV15
J: TRBJ2-7
size: -
D: -
DNA: TGTGCCACCAGCAGAGAGCGGGGACGCGAGCAGTACTTC
CDR3: CATSRERGREQYF

V: TRBV30
J: TRBJ2-2
size: once
D: -
DNA: TGTGCCTGGAGTGTGGTCAGGGGGAACACCGGGGAGCTGTTTTTT
CDR3: CAWSVVRGNTGELFF

V: TRBV5-6
J: TRBJ2-7
size: -
D: TRBD2
DNA: TGTGCCAGCAGGGGAACTAGCGGCTACGAGCAGTACTTC
CDR3: CASRGTSGYEQYF

V: TRBV12-5
J: TRBJ1-4
size: -
D: -
DNA: TGTGCTAGTGGTTGGGGGGAGGGTCACGAAAAACTGTTTTTT
CDR3: CASGWGEGHEKLFF

V: TRBV2
J: TRBJ2-5
size: -
D: TRBD2
DNA: TGTGCCAGCAGTGCTTGGGGGACTAGCTCATTGGAGACCCAGTACTTC
CDR3: CASSAWGTSSLETQYF

V: TRBV5-4
J: TRBJ1-6
size: -
D: -
DNA: TGTGCCAGCAGCTTGGATGCAGGGATAAATTCACCCCTCCACTTT
CDR3: CASSLDAGINSPLHF

V: TRBV7-9
J: TRBJ1-5
size: once
D: TRBD1
DNA: TGTGCCAGCAGCGATCGGGCAGGGGGGTGGCCCCAGCATTTT
CDR3: CASSDRAGGWPQHF

V: TRBV28
J: TRBJ1-2
size: -
D: TRBD1
DNA: TGTGCCAGCACCTCAAAAGGGACAGGTGGCTACACCTTC
CDR3: CASTSKGTGGYTF

V: TRBV2
J: TRBJ2-7
size: -
D: TRBD1
DNA: TGTGCCAGCAGCAACGGACAGGGTACCTCCTACGAGCAGTACTTC
CDR3: CASSNGQGTSYEQYF

V: TRBV6-5
J: TRBJ1-5
size: few
D: TRBD1
DNA: TGTGCCAGCAGTAACCAGGGGGCGAAACAGCCCCAGCATTTT
CDR3: CASSNQGAKQPQHF